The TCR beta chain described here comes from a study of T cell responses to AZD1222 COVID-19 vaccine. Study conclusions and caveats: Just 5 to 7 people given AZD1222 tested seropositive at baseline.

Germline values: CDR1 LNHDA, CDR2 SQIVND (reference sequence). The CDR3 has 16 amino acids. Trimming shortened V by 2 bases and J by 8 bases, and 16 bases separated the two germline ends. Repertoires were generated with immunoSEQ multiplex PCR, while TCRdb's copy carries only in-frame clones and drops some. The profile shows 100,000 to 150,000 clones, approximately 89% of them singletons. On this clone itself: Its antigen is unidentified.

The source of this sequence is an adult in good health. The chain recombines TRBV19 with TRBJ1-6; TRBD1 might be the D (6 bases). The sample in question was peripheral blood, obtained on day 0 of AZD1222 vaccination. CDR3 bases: TGTGCCAGTAGTATACGGGGAGGGGGGGTGGATTCACCCCTCCACTTT. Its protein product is CASSIRGGGVDSPLHF.